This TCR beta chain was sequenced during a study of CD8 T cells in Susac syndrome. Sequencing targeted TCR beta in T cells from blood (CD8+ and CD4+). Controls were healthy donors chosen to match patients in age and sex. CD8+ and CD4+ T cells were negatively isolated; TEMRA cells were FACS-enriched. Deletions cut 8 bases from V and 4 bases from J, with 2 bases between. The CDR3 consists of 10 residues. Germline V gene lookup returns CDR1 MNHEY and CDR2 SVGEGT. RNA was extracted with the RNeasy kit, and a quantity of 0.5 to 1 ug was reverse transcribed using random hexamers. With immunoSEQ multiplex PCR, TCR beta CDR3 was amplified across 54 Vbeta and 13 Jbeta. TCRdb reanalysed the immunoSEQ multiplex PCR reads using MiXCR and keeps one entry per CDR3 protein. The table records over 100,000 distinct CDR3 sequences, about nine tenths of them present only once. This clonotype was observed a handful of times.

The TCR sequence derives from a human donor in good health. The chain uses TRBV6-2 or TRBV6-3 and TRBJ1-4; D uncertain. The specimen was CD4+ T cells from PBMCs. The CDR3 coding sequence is TGTGCCAGCGGTAATGAAAAACTGTTTTTT. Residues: CASGNEKLFF.